The TCR beta chain under discussion was sequenced for a study of blood T cell repertoires in COVID-19. Study details: PBMCs, B-cell-depleted T cells, or T cells were the source of the cDNA or gDNA that made up the material.

Trimming removed 2 bases at V and 4 bases at J, with 11 bases between. The V gene's germline CDR1 is MNHEY and CDR2 SVGAGI. The CDR3 is made up of 15 amino acids. Authors' methods: Quantification of nucleated cells was approximated via reference gene primer amplification. TCRdb's table, derived via immunoSEQ multiplex PCR, lists solely in-frame clones and lacks some. The V and J calls and clone size come from that table; D and trimming were worked out from the DNA. The sample yields over 200,000 clones, about 90% seen once. Specimen: peripheral blood. The chain recombines TRBV6-5 with TRBJ1-4; D remains ambiguous. This clonotype was sampled from a man between 35 and 55 years old with active or convalescent COVID-19. In DNA form, the CDR3 reads TGTGCCAGCAGTTACGAGCGCGCAGTTAATGAAAAACTGTTTTTT. Encoded protein: CASSYERAVNEKLFF.